Listed here are 24 T cell receptor beta chains from one sample, sequenced in a study of shared clonotypes between healthy human individuals (dated by TCRdb to about 2020). Library prep was done by the immunoSEQ multiplex PCR assay. The clones in this table, taken by TCRdb from immuneACCESS, are in-frame only. Not every clone is retained; where verified, under half of the shortfall comes from an unresolved V gene, and the cause of the rest is unknown. Counted in this sample were 2.3 million or so clones; just over 90% of them appeared once. 0.39% of the sample is in the top ten clones. The sample taken for sequencing was naive CD4+ T cells from PBMCs. In light of the paper, this sample's cell subset or site label describes: CD45RA+ positively selected. These receptor sequences come from a man in his late teens or twenties in good health. Some clones in this sample may be carry-over from other donors' samples.

Comment on this clone: Other DNA sequences in the sample encode the same CDR3. This sequence joins TRBV5-1 and TRBJ2-4; weak D call: TRBD2 (5 bases). Trimming removed 5 bases from V and 0 bases from J, with 9 bases in between. The CDR3 is 14 residues long. The germline gives CDR1 SGHRS, CDR2 YFSETQ. This CDR3 is CASSLGLAKNIQYF. CDR3 coding DNA: TGCGCCAGCAGTCTAGGACTAGCCAAAAACATTCAGTACTTC.

The chain employs TRBV30 and TRBJ1-6; perhaps TRBD1 as D (5 bases). CDR1 is GTSNPN and CDR2 is SVGIG in the germline V gene (reference sequence). The CDR3 is 15 amino acids. The V end was cut by 2 bases, the J end by 7 bases, with 15 bases between. The CDR3 coding sequence is TGTGCCTGGAGTCTCCGGGGCAGGGACAATTCACCCCTCCACTTT. This sequence encodes CAWSLRGRDNSPLHF.

This clone was recorded once. The chain is built from TRBV7-3 and TRBJ2-3; D may match TRBD1 or TRBD2 (5 bases each). The CDR3 loop spans 15 amino acids. The V gene lost 4 bases and the J gene lost 6 bases, with 17 bases spanning the gap. Germline V CDR1 and CDR2: SGHTA, FQGTGA. Here the CDR3 reads CASSSSRGVGDTQYF. CDR3 coding DNA: TGTGCCAGCAGCTCATCCAGAGGGGTGGGGGATACGCAGTATTTT.

The chain employs TRBV4-1 and TRBJ1-2; TRBD1 matches 7 bases. Germline-derived CDR1 and CDR2 are MGHRA and YSYEKL. J lost 7 bases, V lost 4 bases, and 9 bases had no gene match. The CDR3 loop spans 14 amino acids. The CDR3 DNA is TGCGCCAGCAGCCCCCCTGGGACAGCGACTGGCTACACCTTC. Protein product: CASSPPGTATGYTF.

The chain employs TRBV5-1 and TRBJ2-7, with TRBD1 matching 8 bases. The junction had 5 bases not matched to a gene; V was cut back by 0 bases and J by 0 bases. The CDR3 is 16 residues long. The germline V gene has CDR1 SGHRS and CDR2 YFSETQ. CDR3 nucleotides: TGCGCCAGCAGCTTGGCTCCAGGGGGCAACTCCTACGAGCAGTACTTC. Its protein product is CASSLAPGGNSYEQYF.

The chain joins TRBV7-9 to TRBJ2-6; no clear D. With 6 bases removed from V and 4 bases from J, the gap between germline ends came to 7 bases. The germline gives CDR1 SEHNR, CDR2 FQNEAQ (reference sequence). The CDR3 consists of 13 residues. The CDR3 coding sequence is TGTGCCAGCAGTCCCGTCGGGGCCAACGTCCTGACTTTC. Its translation is CASSPVGANVLTF.

This clone appeared a single time. The chain uses TRBV5-5 and TRBJ2-7; 7 bases are shared with TRBD1. V was pared by 5 bases and J by 0 bases, with 11 bases of the junction left unmatched. This CDR3 is built from 16 residues. Germline assignment: CDR1 SGHKS and CDR2 YYEKEE (reference sequence). CDR3 amino acids: CASSYETGAYSYEQYF. In nucleotides, the CDR3 is TGTGCCAGCAGTTATGAAACAGGGGCGTACTCCTACGAGCAGTACTTC.

The chain combines TRBV7-8 with TRBJ2-1, with D possibly TRBD1 on 5 matching bases. V lost 5 bases and J lost 6, with 17 bases in between. CDR3 length: 15 residues. CDR1 is SGHVS and CDR2 is FQNEAQ in the germline V gene. The CDR3, as DNA: TGTGCCAGCAGCATACAACAAGCAGGGCTCAATGAGCAGTTCTTC. It translates to CASSIQQAGLNEQFF.

V gene TRBV11-3 combines with J gene TRBJ1-5, with 10 bases matching TRBD1. CDR3 length: 16 amino acids. J lost 2 bases, V lost 7 bases, and 8 bases had no gene match. Germline V gene lookup returns CDR1 SGHNT and CDR2 YENEEA. The CDR3 loop is CASTIRTGGGNQPQHF. In DNA form, the CDR3 reads TGTGCCAGCACCATACGGACAGGGGGAGGCAATCAGCCCCAGCATTTT.

As to this clone: Other nucleotide sequences in the sample specify the same CDR3. The chain links TRBV9 to TRBJ2-1, with D maybe TRBD2 (5 bases). From germline, CDR1 is SGDLS and CDR2 YYNGEE. The CDR3 covers 15 residues. V dropped 3 bases and J dropped 0 bases, with 10 bases sitting between them. CDR3 nucleotides: TGTGCCAGCAGCGCAAGCGGTAGCTCCTACAATGAGCAGTTCTTC. Its protein is CASSASGSSYNEQFF.

The chain couples TRBV7-7 to TRBJ2-3; TRBD1 might be the D (6 bases). Germline CDR1 reads SSHAT; CDR2 reads FNYEAQ (reference sequence). Trimming took 6 bases from V and 2 from J, leaving 9 bases between them. The CDR3 is 13 amino acids. The CDR3 coding sequence is TGTGCCAGCAGTCAGGGGCTCACAGATACGCAGTATTTT. Amino acids: CASSQGLTDTQYF.

The CDR3 DNA reads TGTGCCTGGAGTGTACTGGCAGGCCCCTCCTACGAGCAGTACTTC. It yields the protein CAWSVLAGPSYEQYF. This chain joins TRBV30 and TRBJ2-7; D is ambiguous. This CDR3 region has 15 residues. The germline V gene has CDR1 GTSNPN and CDR2 SVGIG (reference sequence). Trimming stripped 0 bases from V and 0 bases from J, with 12 bases between.

This clone occurred once. The chain employs TRBV4-3 and TRBJ2-7; TRBD1 matches 8 bases. The V and J ends lost 1 base and 2 bases, in that order; junction bases with no gene match: 7. The CDR3 sequence is 16 residues long. Germline CDR1 reads LGHNA; CDR2 reads YSLEER. The CDR3 sequence is CASSQGPPQGAYEQYF. The CDR3 DNA follows: TGCGCCAGCAGCCAAGGCCCTCCACAGGGGGCCTACGAGCAGTACTTC.

The chain recombines TRBV7-8 with TRBJ2-7, with 10 bases that match TRBD1. CDR3 size: 15 residues. In germline, CDR1 is SGHVS, CDR2 FQNEAQ. The V and J ends lost 5 bases and 0 bases, in that order; junction bases with no gene match: 4. CDR3 loop: CASSGGTGDSYEQYF. CDR3 sequence (DNA): TGTGCCAGCAGCGGGGGGACAGGGGACTCCTACGAGCAGTACTTC.

The V call is TRBV11-2, the J call TRBJ2-2; the match to TRBD2 covers 7 bases. Germline CDR1 reads SGHAT; CDR2 reads FQNNGV. This CDR3 is 16 amino acids long. The V segment lost 7 bases and the J segment 2 bases; nucleotides outside the gene matches: 10. The CDR3 nucleotides read TGTGCCAGCATACAATTAGCGGGCATAAACACCGGGGAGCTGTTTTTT. This sequence encodes CASIQLAGINTGELFF.

The chain joins TRBV2 to TRBJ1-5; no firm D call. Trimming shortened V by 3 bases and J by 0 bases, and 9 bases separated the two germline ends. From germline, CDR1 is SNHLY and CDR2 FYNNEI. The length of the CDR3 is 15 residues. The CDR3 DNA follows: TGTGCCAGCAGTGAGGCCTCTCATAGCAATCAGCCCCAGCATTTT. Translating it yields CASSEASHSNQPQHF. Filled out from reference TRBV2 and TRBJ1-5, the complete variable domain reads EPEVTQTPSHQVTQMGQEVILRCVPISNHLYFYWYRQILGQKVEFLVSFYNNEISEKSEIFDDQFSVERPDGSNFTLKIRSTKLEDSAMYFCASSEASHSNQPQHFGDGTRLSIL.

This chain joins TRBV4-1 and TRBJ1-1; possible D gene TRBD1, 6 bases. Germline V gene lookup returns CDR1 MGHRA and CDR2 YSYEKL. V was shortened by 1 base and J by 11 bases, with 23 bases between the two germline ends. The CDR3 consists of 16 residues. The CDR3 loop reads CASSQASGPFRGGAFF. The CDR3, as DNA: TGCGCCAGCAGCCAAGCGTCAGGACCTTTTAGAGGGGGGGCTTTCTTT.

This clone was found once. The chain is built from TRBV28 and TRBJ1-2, with D uncertain. Germline lookup yields CDR1 MDHEN and CDR2 SYDVKM. Trimming took 10 bases from V and 2 from J, leaving 14 bases between them. This CDR3 contains 13 residues. The CDR3: CATFLGRNYGYTF. CDR3 DNA: TGTGCCACCTTCCTCGGACGGAACTATGGCTACACCTTC.

This clone was seen just once. The V gene is TRBV6-6, the J gene TRBJ1-5; D gene unclear. Trimming shortened V by 6 bases and J by 4 bases, and 13 bases separated the two germline ends. Per germline, CDR1 MNHNY and CDR2 SVGAGI (reference sequence). The CDR3 has 14 residues. Written as DNA, the CDR3 is TGTGCCAGCAGCAACCGTAATCCGAATCAGCCCCAGCATTTT. Translation: CASSNRNPNQPQHF.

In its sample, this clone was seen once. This rearrangement joins TRBV6-4 to TRBJ1-1; D unresolved. Deletions cut 8 bases from V and 0 bases from J, with 28 bases between. The CDR3 has 19 residues. Looked up from germline, CDR1 is MRHNA and CDR2 is SNTAGT. CDR3 in DNA: TGTGCCAGCCTGTCTATAGCCCCCAGACACCGCGCGATGAACACTGAAGCTTTCTTT. Amino acids: CASLSIAPRHRAMNTEAFF.

V usage is TRBV18 and J usage is TRBJ1-1; maybe TRBD1 (5 bases). V was pared by 6 bases and J by 2 bases, with 16 bases between. This CDR3 is built from 15 residues. The germline V gene has CDR1 KGHSH and CDR2 LQKENI. The CDR3, as DNA: TGTGCCAGCTCCCCTAGACAGAGCGAAAACACTGAAGCTTTCTTT. Its translation: CASSPRQSENTEAFF.

This clone was observed a few times. The same CDR3 is also encoded by other DNA sequences in this sample. V usage is TRBV10-2 and J usage is TRBJ1-2, with D perhaps matching TRBD1 (5 bases). V lost 2 bases and J lost 4, with 5 bases in between. Germline V gene data show CDR1 as WSHSY and CDR2 as SAAADI. The CDR3 totals 12 residues. The CDR3 reads CASSEGGYGYTF. The CDR3, as DNA: TGCGCCAGCAGTGAGGGGGGCTATGGCTACACCTTC.

The chain combines TRBV30 with TRBJ2-2; TRBD2 might be the D (7 bases). The CDR3 consists of 16 residues. Trimming took off 2 bases at V and 4 bases at J, with 17 bases between the two ends. Germline V gene sequence: CDR1 GTSNPN, CDR2 SVGIG (reference sequence). CDR3 DNA sequence: TGTGCCTGGAGTCGGGGAGGGGGAGGGAGCACCGGGGAGCTGTTTTTT. Its translation: CAWSRGGGGSTGELFF.

This sequence joins TRBV28 and TRBJ1-3; D gene ambiguous. From germline, CDR1 is MDHEN and CDR2 SYDVKM. The length of the CDR3 is 15 residues. V was shortened by 2 bases and J by 4 bases, with 12 bases between the two germline ends. The CDR3 is CASSLMTLQGNTIYF. Written as DNA, the CDR3 is TGTGCCAGCAGTTTAATGACTCTTCAGGGAAACACCATATATTTT.